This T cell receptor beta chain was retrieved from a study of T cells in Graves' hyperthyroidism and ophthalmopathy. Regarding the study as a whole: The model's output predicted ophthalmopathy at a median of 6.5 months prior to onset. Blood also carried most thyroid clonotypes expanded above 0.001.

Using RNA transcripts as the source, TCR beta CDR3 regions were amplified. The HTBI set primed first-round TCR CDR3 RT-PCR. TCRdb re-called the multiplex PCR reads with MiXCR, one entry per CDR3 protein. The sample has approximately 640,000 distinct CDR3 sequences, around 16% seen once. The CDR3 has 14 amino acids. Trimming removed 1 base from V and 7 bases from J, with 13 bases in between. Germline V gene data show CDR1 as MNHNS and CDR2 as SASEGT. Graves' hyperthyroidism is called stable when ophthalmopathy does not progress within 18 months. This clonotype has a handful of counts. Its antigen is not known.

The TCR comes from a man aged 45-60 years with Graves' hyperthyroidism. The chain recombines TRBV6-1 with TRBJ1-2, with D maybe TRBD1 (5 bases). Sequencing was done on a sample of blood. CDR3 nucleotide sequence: TGTGCCAGCAGTGAAGGGCAGGGAGGTGCTGGCTACACCTTC. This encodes CASSEGQGGAGYTF.